This TCR beta chain was sequenced during a study of shared clonotypes between healthy human individuals. Study context: Donor ages ranged 18 to 49 years: a couple of women, a few men. Study-level points and caveats: Incompleteness in sorted-subset sequencing, despite large depth, was shown by rarefaction. Investigators expected sequencing depth to affect clonotype sharing among donors.

This CDR3 contains 17 residues. Per germline, CDR1 SGHNT and CDR2 YYREEE (reference sequence). V trimming: 3 bases; J trimming: 9 bases; junction bases outside the gene matches: 15. As for this clone: Its antigen is not identified.

Adult donors, all healthy and HIV-negative, had no recent acute infections or vaccinations. Measured with immunoSEQ multiplex PCR; TCRdb has only the in-frame clones, and not every one. The table shows about 1.5 million clones, with more than 95% occurring only once. Sequenced: naive CD4+ T cells sorted from blood. Subset here: CD45RA+ positively selected. J is TRBJ2-1 and V is TRBV5-4; 10 bases fit TRBD2. The receptor was isolated from a man aged 25 to 45 in good health. This chain's CDR3 is CASSWQKGASGRTEQFF. CDR3 DNA: TGTGCCAGCAGCTGGCAAAAAGGGGCTAGCGGGAGAACTGAGCAGTTCTTC.